These 15 T cell receptor beta chains originate from one sample sequenced in a study of T-cell memory formation after mild COVID-19. MiXCR was run by TCRdb on the 5' RACE reads, yielding one entry per CDR3 protein. The data show 530,000 or so distinct CDR3 sequences, roughly a sixth seen once. The sample comprised PBMCs or a T cell subset sorted from them (not recorded which). All receptors come from an adult woman who had mild COVID-19 (a few samples of this study predate the infection). Cell type and time point are not known.

For the CDR3, the DNA is TGTGCCAGTAGTATAGGCAGGGGGCTTCAGGGGCAGCCCCAGCATTTT. Translation: CASSIGRGLQGQPQHF. The genes are TRBV19 and TRBJ1-5; TRBD1 matches at 8 bases. CDR3 length: 16 residues. The ends lost 1 base at V and 7 bases at J; junction bases unmatched: 9. The germline V gene encodes CDR1 LNHDA and CDR2 SQIVND (reference sequence).

This chain links TRBV2 with TRBJ2-7; D possibly corresponds to TRBD2 (5 bases). CDR3 length: 16 residues. Trimming pared 8 bases from V and 1 base from J, leaving 21 bases between. CDR1 and CDR2 (germline): SNHLY, FYNNEI. CDR3 region: CASRPGWPRGSYEQYF. CDR3 in DNA: TGTGCCAGCCGGCCTGGCTGGCCCCGCGGGTCCTACGAGCAGTACTTC.

V and J are TRBV6-1 and TRBJ1-2; D gene ambiguous. Trimming took off 4 bases at V and 5 bases at J, with 5 bases between the two ends. Germline V gene sequence: CDR1 MNHNS, CDR2 SASEGT. This CDR3 is built from 11 residues. In DNA, the CDR3 is TGTGCCAGCAGTGCTTCGTATGGCTACACCTTC. The encoded protein is CASSASYGYTF.

The chain uses TRBV5-1 and TRBJ1-4; 9 nucleotides agree with TRBD1. J was trimmed by 8 bases and V by 3 bases; bases with no gene match: 5. The germline CDR1 and CDR2 sequences are SGHRS and YFSETQ. The CDR3 consists of 14 residues. The CDR3 loop reads CASSSGTGREKLFF. The CDR3, as DNA: TGCGCCAGCAGCTCGGGGACAGGGCGAGAAAAACTGTTTTTT.

Only a few counts were recorded for this clonotype. The chain is built from TRBV7-2 and TRBJ1-5, with a possible D match to TRBD1 (5 bases). CDR3 length: 15 amino acids. In germline, CDR1 is SGHTA, CDR2 FQGNSA. The V end lost 4 bases, the J end lost 0 bases, and 10 bases lay between the germline ends. The CDR3 DNA sequence: TGTGCCAGCAGCTACAGGTTACATAGCAATCAGCCCCAGCATTTT. Encoded protein: CASSYRLHSNQPQHF.

There are many counts of this clonotype. A junction end diverges from the germline sequence, so it may reflect a read error. This rearrangement joins TRBV12-3 or TRBV12-4 to TRBJ2-2, with D unclear. This CDR3 comprises 12 residues. The CDR3 DNA reads as TGTGCCAGCAGCTTAGGTGGCGGGGAGCTGTTTTTT. As protein: CASSLGGGELFF.

This clonotype has more than one count but fewer than ten. The V call is TRBV29-1, the J call TRBJ1-2; 9 bases match TRBD1. The CDR3 is 13 residues long. Germline V gives CDR1 SQVTM, CDR2 ANQGSEA. The J segment lost 2 bases and the V segment lost 7 bases, leaving 5 bases of the junction unmatched. CDR3 region: CSASGTGNYGYTF. In DNA, the CDR3 is TGCAGCGCCTCCGGGACAGGGAACTATGGCTACACCTTC. The full variable domain, in which reference TRBV29-1 and TRBJ1-2 provide the parts outside the CDR3, is SAVISQKPSRDICQRGTSLTIQCQVDSQVTMMFWYRQQPGQSLTLIATANQGSEATYESGFVIDKFPISRPNLTFSTLTVSNMSPEDSSIYLCSASGTGNYGYTFGSGTRLTVV.

This clonotype was picked up a small number of times. The genes are TRBV7-3 and TRBJ2-5; D is perhaps TRBD2 (6 bases). This CDR3 contains 13 residues. V lost 4 bases and J 7 bases, leaving 13 bases between the germline ends. Germline V gives CDR1 SGHTA, CDR2 FQGTGA. The CDR3: CASSSTGGRTQYF. CDR3 nucleotides: TGTGCCAGCAGCTCCACCGGAGGGCGGACCCAGTACTTC.

The genes are TRBV7-9 and TRBJ1-1; 7 bases are shared with TRBD1. The CDR3 loop spans 14 amino acids. Unmatched junction bases numbered 6, after V lost 3 bases and J lost 5 bases. Germline CDR1 and CDR2: SEHNR and FQNEAQ (reference sequence). CDR3 in amino acids: CASSFLGQLTEAFF. Written as DNA, the CDR3 is TGTGCCAGCAGCTTTTTGGGACAGTTGACTGAAGCTTTCTTT.

There are a few counts of this clonotype. The chain links TRBV5-1 to TRBJ1-1; 7 nucleotides line up with TRBD1. With V trimmed by 1 base and J by 5 bases, 5 bases remained unmatched. This CDR3 region has 14 residues. Per germline, CDR1 SGHRS and CDR2 YFSETQ. The CDR3 region is CASSLNAGGTEAFF. The CDR3 region has the DNA TGCGCCAGCAGCTTGAATGCAGGGGGAACTGAAGCTTTCTTT. Full variable domain (outside the CDR3, taken from reference TRBV5-1 and TRBJ1-1): KAGVTQTPRYLIKTRGQQVTLSCSPISGHRSVSWYQQTPGQGLQFLFEYFSETQRNKGNFPGRFSGRQFSNSRSEMNVSTLELGDSALYLCASSLNAGGTEAFFGQGTRLTVV.

The chain carries TRBV3-1 and TRBJ2-1, with 10 bases aligning to TRBD2. The CDR3 totals 17 residues. With V trimmed by 6 bases and J by 8 bases, 16 bases remained unmatched. Germline loops: CDR1 LGHDT, CDR2 YNNKEL (reference sequence). The CDR3 loop reads CASRKNPAGGPGDEQFF. The CDR3 nucleotides are TGTGCCAGCAGAAAGAACCCAGCGGGAGGGCCGGGCGATGAGCAGTTCTTC.

The rearrangement links TRBV24-1 to TRBJ2-1; 8 positions match TRBD2. Germline CDR1 reads KGHDR; CDR2 reads SFDVKD. V shed 3 bases and J 10 bases; nucleotides not matched to a gene: 13. The CDR3 consists of 16 residues. The CDR3 reads CATSDGGLVGSREQFF. The CDR3 DNA is TGTGCCACCAGTGATGGGGGACTAGTAGGTTCCAGGGAGCAGTTCTTC.

The V gene is TRBV4-1, the J gene TRBJ2-5; 11 bases are shared with TRBD2. Germline trimming cut 3 bases from V and 5 bases from J; bases unmatched to any gene: 5. Per the germline V gene, CDR1 is MGHRA and CDR2 is YSYEKL. The CDR3 has 15 amino acids. The CDR3 loop reads CASSHTSGRGETQYF. The CDR3 region has the DNA TGCGCCAGCAGCCACACTAGCGGGAGAGGGGAGACCCAGTACTTC.

This clonotype was picked up a small number of times. This chain links TRBV12-3 or TRBV12-4 with TRBJ1-1, with 7 bases lining up with TRBD1. The ends lost 5 bases at V and 0 bases at J; junction bases unmatched: 6. The CDR3 length is 15 residues. Here the CDR3 reads CASSQTGLMNTEAFF. The CDR3 nucleotides read TGTGCCAGCAGTCAGACAGGGTTGATGAACACTGAAGCTTTCTTT.

CDR3 DNA: TGCGCCAGCATGGTTAGCGGTGGGGCCTACAATGAGCAGTTCTTC. Protein sequence: CASMVSGGAYNEQFF. The rearrangement uses TRBV5-1 and TRBJ2-1, with a possible D match to TRBD2 (6 bases). V gave up 6 bases and J gave up 2 bases, with 15 bases separating them. CDR3 length: 15 residues. CDR1 and CDR2 from the germline V gene are SGHRS and YFSETQ.